This record looks at one T cell receptor (beta chain) sequence and its context. Antigen unknown. The source of the sample is a study of beta chain features in type 1 diabetes. About the research overall: Age and gender were similar between patients and healthy donors, as were cell yields. Over all samples combined, around 110 million sorted cells were examined. The study, taken as a whole, reports: Patients and controls would be equally affected if PCR favored shorter templates. Across all four CD4+ subsets, people with type 1 diabetes showed modestly shorter TCRB CDR3s.

The length of the CDR3 is 13 residues. Trimming shortened V by 4 bases and J by 6 bases, and 12 bases separated the two germline ends. Per germline, CDR1 SNHLY and CDR2 FYNNEI. Of the isolated RNA, all was reverse transcribed, and so the sequenced material was expressed TCRB transcripts. Profiling relied on immunoSEQ multiplex PCR, and the TCRdb table lists in-frame clones only, not all of them. The sample yields 630,000 or so clones, around 15% seen once. One heparinised draw of blood, averaging about 120 mL, came from each donor. The source material was naive CD4+ T cells from blood. The V gene is TRBV2, the J gene TRBJ1-2, with D uncertain. The receptor was isolated from a man aged 18 to 30 with type 1 diabetes. The CDR3 DNA reads as TGTGCCAGCAGTGTTCACAGCTTGGATGGCTACACCTTC. The encoded protein is CASSVHSLDGYTF. Drawing the rest from reference TRBV2 and TRBJ1-2, the complete variable domain is EPEVTQTPSHQVTQMGQEVILRCVPISNHLYFYWYRQILGQKVEFLVSFYNNEISEKSEIFDDQFSVERPDGSNFTLKIRSTKLEDSAMYFCASSVHSLDGYTFGSGTRLTVV.